The text below deals with one T cell receptor beta chain. Its specificity is not known. The data were taken from a study of T cells in tumors after PD-1 blockade. Study-level background: Each patient got pembrolizumab 200 mg every 3 weeks or cemiplimab 350 mg every 2 weeks. A subset received ongoing vismodegib 150 mg daily alongside anti-PD-1 therapy. Mean per blood sample: 113,528 templates (about 24,000-290,000), about 37,000 unique clonotypes.

This table comes from immunoSEQ multiplex PCR, and its TCRdb copy is limited to in-frame clones, with some not included. This sample has 45,000 to 60,000 clones; 79% occur once, and the top ten carry around 9.3%. Per the germline V gene, CDR1 is LGHDT and CDR2 is YNNKEL (reference sequence). This CDR3 contains 16 residues. Trimming removed 4 bases from V and 0 bases from J, with 14 bases in between. Study outcomes and limitations: Peripheral recruitment is suggested, as some novel exhausted tumor clones were in pre-treatment blood.

The genes are TRBV3-1 (or the pseudogene TRBV3-2) and TRBJ2-3; D is perhaps TRBD2 (5 bases). The specimen was PBMCs, collected before anti-PD-1 therapy. This TCR was sampled from a human donor with advanced basal cell or squamous cell carcinoma (not recorded which). CDR3 in amino acids: CASSPAAGTSTDTQYF. CDR3 DNA sequence: TGTGCCAGCAGCCCGGCGGCGGGCACTAGCACAGATACGCAGTATTTT.